This entry lists 24 T cell receptor beta chains sequenced from one sample in a study of OX40 agonist ivuxolimab in advanced cancers. The method was immunoSEQ multiplex PCR; TCRdb's version includes in-frame clones alone and lacks a portion of them. The sample includes tens of thousands of clones, approximately 90% of them seen just once. The sample consisted of CD4+ or CD8+ T cells sorted from blood, taken in a trial of the OX40 agonist ivuxolimab. The origin of the receptors is an adult with an advanced solid tumor such as melanoma, head and neck, liver or kidney cancer.

This clone has more than one count but fewer than ten. This sequence joins TRBV7-2 and TRBJ2-1; D may be TRBD2 (6 bases). The CDR3 is 16 amino acids. The germline CDR1 and CDR2 sequences are SGHTA and FQGNSA. The germline V and J ends were trimmed by 2 bases and 0 bases, with 11 bases remaining between them. CDR3 sequence (DNA): TGTGCCAGCAGCTTAATGCTAGCGACCTCCTACAATGAGCAGTTCTTC. It codes for CASSLMLATSYNEQFF.

V is TRBV6-1 and J is TRBJ2-7, with D possibly called TRBD1 or TRBD2 (5 bases each). Germline V gene data show CDR1 as MNHNS and CDR2 as SASEGT. This CDR3 spans 11 amino acids. The V end lost 8 bases, the J end lost 5 bases, and 10 bases lay between the germline ends. The CDR3 sequence: CASGTVDEQYF. In DNA, the CDR3 is TGTGCCAGCGGGACGGTGGACGAGCAGTACTTC.

This clone appeared a few times. V and J are TRBV11-2 and TRBJ2-1; D could derive from TRBD1 or TRBD2 (5 bases each). Trimming cost V 6 bases and J 4 bases, with 10 bases left between them. The V gene's germline CDR1 is SGHAT and CDR2 FQNNGV. The CDR3 is 13 amino acids. Written as DNA, the CDR3 is TGTGCCAGCAGGAGGGGTGGGTACAATGAGCAGTTCTTC. Encoded protein: CASRRGGYNEQFF.

The J gene is TRBJ2-7, the V gene TRBV27; D possibly uses TRBD1 or TRBD2 (5 bases each). Germline V gene lookup returns CDR1 MNHEY and CDR2 SMNVEV (reference sequence). CDR3 size: 15 residues. V was cut by 4 bases and J by 4 bases, with 17 bases left in between. The DNA of the CDR3 is TGTGCCAGCAGTTCCCTCAGGGACCTAGCTTACGAGCAGTACTTC. Its translation is CASSSLRDLAYEQYF.

The chain has TRBV5-5 and TRBJ2-7; a possible D gene is TRBD2 (5 bases). The CDR3 is 14 residues long. The germline V gene encodes CDR1 SGHKS and CDR2 YYEKEE (reference sequence). The ends were cut back, 2 bases at V and 1 base at J, with 10 bases in the middle. DNA of the CDR3: TGTGCCAGCAGCTTCGCCGGGGTTTCCTACGAGCAGTACTTC. This translates into CASSFAGVSYEQYF.

The chain combines TRBV5-6 with TRBJ2-1; D is unresolved. This CDR3 has 15 residues. V was pared by 0 bases and J by 6 bases, with 13 bases between. Germline V CDR1 and CDR2: SGHDT, YYEEEE. CDR3 bases: TGTGCCAGCAGCTTGGTTAGCAGCAGATTCAATGAGCAGTTCTTC. Translated: CASSLVSSRFNEQFF.

V and J are TRBV7-9 and TRBJ2-2; TRBD2 might be the D (5 bases). The CDR3 covers 14 residues. CDR1 is SEHNR, CDR2 FQNEAQ, per germline (reference sequence). V gave up 10 bases and J gave up 3 bases, with 15 bases separating them. The DNA for the CDR3 is TGTGCCACCCGCGGGCTGTGGGACACCGGGGAGCTGTTTTTT. Translated, it gives CATRGLWDTGELFF.

This clone was seen a few times. The CDR3 region is CASSGGRPQHF. For the CDR3, the DNA is TGTGCCAGTAGTGGTGGGCGGCCCCAGCATTTT. The chain employs TRBV19 and TRBJ1-5; no definite D call. The length of the CDR3 is 11 residues. Germline CDR1 LNHDA, CDR2 SQIVND (reference sequence). Trimming pared 5 bases from V and 9 bases from J, leaving 8 bases between.

The rearrangement joins TRBV28 to TRBJ1-2, with TRBD1 matching 7 bases. J lost 8 bases, V lost 9 bases, and 15 bases had no gene match. CDR1 and CDR2 from the germline V gene are MDHEN and SYDVKM. The CDR3 is 14 amino acids. CDR3 DNA: TGTGCCAGTTTCGGGACAGCCTTTTTAGGGGGCTACACCTTC. It is translated as CASFGTAFLGGYTF.

The chain has TRBV21-1 and TRBJ1-5; the tabulated D call, TRBD1, remains unverified against the DNA. TRBV21-1 is annotated as a pseudogene. The CDR3 is made up of 14 amino acids. The CDR3 is CASSLAGGSQPQHF. The CDR3 bases are TGTGCCAGCAGCCTGGCAGGGGGAAGCCAGCCCCAGCATTTT.

This chain links TRBV6-5 with TRBJ1-2; D remains unclear. Trimming took 0 bases from V and 5 from J, leaving 7 bases between them. Germline assignment: CDR1 MNHEY and CDR2 SVGAGI. CDR3 size: 13 residues. The CDR3 nucleotides are TGTGCCAGCAGTTACTCGAGGGCTTATGGCTACACCTTC. Protein sequence: CASSYSRAYGYTF.

The chain employs TRBV6-5 and TRBJ1-5; D may be TRBD1 (5 bases). The germline V gene has CDR1 MNHEY and CDR2 SVGAGI. This CDR3 spans 13 amino acids. Trimming pared 7 bases from V and 7 bases from J, leaving 14 bases between. The CDR3 loop is CASNGWAGQPQHF. The CDR3 nucleotides read TGTGCCAGCAACGGGTGGGCAGGGCAGCCCCAGCATTTT.

The chain is built from TRBV27 and TRBJ1-2, with D unresolved. The germline V gene encodes CDR1 MNHEY and CDR2 SMNVEV (reference sequence). This CDR3 spans 11 amino acids. V was cut by 5 bases and J by 4 bases, with 5 bases left in between. This CDR3 reads CASSPPYGYTF. As DNA, the CDR3 is TGTGCCAGCAGTCCCCCCTATGGCTACACCTTC.

This rearrangement joins TRBV7-8 to TRBJ2-7, with D possibly being TRBD1 (6 bases). Per the germline V gene, CDR1 is SGHVS and CDR2 is FQNEAQ. The CDR3 spans 13 residues. V dropped 5 bases and J dropped 2 bases, with 10 bases sitting between them. The CDR3, as DNA: TGTGCCAGCAGCCTGGGACATACCTACGAGCAGTACTTC. Translating it yields CASSLGHTYEQYF. Supplemented by reference TRBV7-8 and TRBJ2-7, the full variable domain reads GAGVSQSPRYKVAKRGQDVALRCDPISGHVSLFWYQQALGQGPEFLTYFQNEAQLDKSGLPSDRFFAERPEGSVSTLKIQRTQQEDSAVYLCASSLGHTYEQYFGPGTRLTVT.

As to this clone: Other DNA sequences of this sample code for an identical CDR3. The chain links TRBV18 to TRBJ2-7; D is perhaps TRBD1 (6 bases). The CDR3 contains 12 residues. Germline V gene sequence: CDR1 KGHSH, CDR2 LQKENI. V was trimmed by 6 bases and J by 4 bases, leaving 10 bases between them. CDR3 amino acids: CASSPDSYEQYF. CDR3 in DNA: TGTGCCAGCTCTCCGGACAGTTACGAGCAGTACTTC.

This clone was observed a single time. This chain connects TRBV25-1 to TRBJ2-7; D gene ambiguous. The CDR3 runs to 11 residues. Looked up from germline, CDR1 is MGHDK and CDR2 is SYGVNS. V lost 6 bases, J lost 3 bases, and 6 bases lay in between. CDR3 DNA: TGTGCCAGCAGAGCGATCTACGAGCAGTACTTC. Protein product: CASRAIYEQYF.

The chain uses TRBV10-1 and TRBJ2-1; 10 bases align to TRBD2. Losses at the gene ends were 6 bases for V and 6 bases for J; bases not matched to a gene: 8. The germline V gene encodes CDR1 WNHNN and CDR2 SYGVQD (reference sequence). The CDR3 has 15 residues. CDR3 bases: TGCGCCAGCAGCGGCGAACTAGCGGGGCTCAATGAGCAGTTCTTC. Translating it yields CASSGELAGLNEQFF.

The chain joins TRBV4-1 to TRBJ2-7, with D perhaps TRBD2 (7 bases). CDR1 is MGHRA, CDR2 YSYEKL, per germline. The CDR3 covers 14 residues. Trimming pared 9 bases from V and 1 base from J, leaving 16 bases between. The CDR3 DNA sequence: TGCGCCAGTCAGCGGGACACAAGATCCTACGAGCAGTACTTC. Amino acid sequence: CASQRDTRSYEQYF.

V is TRBV2 and J is TRBJ2-3; 8 bases agree with TRBD1. The V and J ends lost 5 bases and 2 bases, in that order; junction bases with no gene match: 6. CDR3 length: 15 residues. Germline CDR1 is SNHLY and CDR2 is FYNNEI. The CDR3 loop is CASSRRQGNTDTQYF. The CDR3 DNA reads TGTGCCAGCAGTCGGAGACAGGGGAACACAGATACGCAGTATTTT.

The CDR3 DNA is TGCGCCAGCAGCCCCCTGACAGGGGGCGGAAACACTGAAGCTTTCTTT. Its translation: CASSPLTGGGNTEAFF. The genes are TRBV4-1 and TRBJ1-1; 10 positions match TRBD1. CDR3 length equals 16 residues. V trimming: 4 bases; J trimming: 2 bases; junction bases outside the gene matches: 7. Germline V gene data show CDR1 as MGHRA and CDR2 as YSYEKL.

The rearrangement joins TRBV6-1 to TRBJ1-2; TRBD1 is a possible D gene (6 bases). In germline, CDR1 is MNHNS, CDR2 SASEGT. Trimming took off 3 bases at V and 7 bases at J, with 12 bases between the two ends. The CDR3 covers 13 residues. CDR3 amino acids: CASSDRGMSGYTF. The CDR3 DNA reads as TGTGCCAGCAGTGACAGGGGCATGAGTGGCTACACCTTC.

The CDR3 reads CASSGSRSTDTQYF. CDR3 bases: TGTGCCAGCAGTGGTTCGCGGAGCACAGATACGCAGTATTTT. The chain uses TRBV2 and TRBJ2-3; D not certain. Germline CDR1 is SNHLY and CDR2 is FYNNEI. The CDR3 runs 14 residues. V was pared by 4 bases and J by 0 bases, with 8 bases between.

The chain links TRBV6-6 to TRBJ2-1; D is uncertain. The CDR3 totals 16 residues. From germline, CDR1 is MNHNY and CDR2 SVGAGI (reference sequence). V was pared by 8 bases and J by 0 bases, with 17 bases between. CDR3: CASVNTITHSYNEQFF. CDR3 sequence (DNA): TGTGCCAGCGTTAACACAATTACCCACTCCTACAATGAGCAGTTCTTC.

V is TRBV5-8 and J is TRBJ2-1; 10 positions match TRBD2. This CDR3 spans 18 amino acids. CDR1 is SGHTS and CDR2 is YDEGEE in the germline V gene. The V and J ends lost 3 bases and 2 bases, in that order; junction bases with no gene match: 11. The CDR3 loop reads CASSSGSSGRVPYNEQFF. CDR3 nucleotides: TGTGCCAGCAGCTCAGGTTCAAGCGGGAGGGTTCCCTACAATGAGCAGTTCTTC. Together with reference TRBV5-8 and TRBJ2-1, the CDR3 gives the full variable domain: EAGVTQSPTHLIKTRGQQATLRCSPISGHTSVYWYQQALGLGLQFLLWYDEGEERNRGNFPPRFSGRQFPNYSSELNVNALELEDSALYLCASSSGSSGRVPYNEQFFGPGTRLTVL.